The 31 T cell receptor beta chains given below trace back to one sample, sequenced in a study of control samples from healthy donors and cancer patients. TCRdb's table, derived via immunoSEQ multiplex PCR, lists solely in-frame clones and lacks some. The sample consists of about 130,000 clones, 80% to 95% of them appearing once. The specimen sequenced was blood. The receptors were gathered from a man between 18 and 29 years old in good health.

This clone was counted a few times. This chain uses TRBV10-3 with TRBJ2-3; D not certain. Germline V CDR1 and CDR2: ENHRY, SYGVKD. V was shortened by 4 bases and J by 0 bases, with 14 bases between the two germline ends. CDR3 length: 16 residues. DNA for the CDR3: TGTGCCATCAGTGGGGGAAGCTCTGGGAGCACAGATACGCAGTATTTT. Protein: CAISGGSSGSTDTQYF.

The chain combines TRBV2 with TRBJ2-5; TRBD2 agrees at 12 bases. The ends lost 6 bases at V and 4 bases at J; junction bases unmatched: 0. Germline lookup yields CDR1 SNHLY and CDR2 FYNNEI. This CDR3 has 13 residues. This CDR3 reads CASRGLAGETQYF. The CDR3 nucleotides are TGTGCCAGCAGGGGACTAGCGGGAGAGACCCAGTACTTC. The entire variable domain, with the rest obtained from reference TRBV2 and TRBJ2-5, is as follows: EPEVTQTPSHQVTQMGQEVILRCVPISNHLYFYWYRQILGQKVEFLVSFYNNEISEKSEIFDDQFSVERPDGSNFTLKIRSTKLEDSAMYFCASRGLAGETQYFGPGTRLLVL.

The chain combines TRBV5-1 with TRBJ1-1, with D unresolved. V was trimmed by 4 bases and J by 3 bases, leaving 13 bases between them. The CDR3 sequence is 14 residues long. Germline V gene sequence: CDR1 SGHRS, CDR2 YFSETQ. The CDR3 sequence is CASSDGVGHTEAFF. DNA for the CDR3: TGCGCCAGCAGCGATGGCGTCGGGCACACTGAAGCTTTCTTT.

The CDR3 sequence: CAWSVGSGGKDTQYF. CDR3 nucleotide sequence: TGTGCCTGGAGTGTAGGTAGCGGGGGGAAAGATACGCAGTATTTT. The chain joins TRBV30 to TRBJ2-3, with 10 positions matching TRBD2. V lost 0 bases and J lost 5; bases outside the gene matches: 5. This CDR3 comprises 15 residues. Per the germline V gene, CDR1 is GTSNPN and CDR2 is SVGIG (reference sequence). The full variable domain, completed using reference TRBV30 and TRBJ2-3, is SQTIHQWPATLVQPVGSPLSLECTVEGTSNPNLYWYRQAAGRGLQLLFYSVGIGQISSEVPQNLSASRPQDRQFILSSKKLLLSDSGFYLCAWSVGSGGKDTQYFGPGTRLTVL.

The rearrangement uses TRBV18 and TRBJ1-1; 9 bases fit TRBD1. Germline V lookup: CDR1 KGHSH, CDR2 LQKENI. This CDR3 is 17 amino acids long. V shed 1 base, J shed 0 bases, and the junction held 6 bases outside the gene matches. In nucleotides, the CDR3 is TGTGCCAGCTCACCACGGGCCCGGACAGGGGTGAACACTGAAGCTTTCTTT. It translates to CASSPRARTGVNTEAFF.

The V gene is TRBV30, the J gene TRBJ2-3; a possible D gene is TRBD1 (7 bases). The germline gives CDR1 GTSNPN, CDR2 SVGIG (reference sequence). The CDR3 loop spans 14 amino acids. The V end was cut by 1 base, the J end by 2 bases, with 10 bases between. This chain's CDR3 is CAWSGRGATDTQYF. CDR3 DNA sequence: TGTGCCTGGAGTGGCAGGGGGGCCACAGATACGCAGTATTTT.

V is TRBV6-2 or TRBV6-3 and J is TRBJ2-4; unclear D gene. CDR1 and CDR2 (germline): MNHEY, SVGEGT. This CDR3 comprises 21 residues. Between the trimmed V and J ends, which lost 0 bases and 0 bases, there was a span of 24 bases. In DNA, the CDR3 is TGTGCCAGCAGTTACTCGGTGGGTGTTCTCGAAGCCAGCTTAGCCAAAAACATTCAGTACTTC. It is translated as CASSYSVGVLEASLAKNIQYF.

The V call is TRBV27, the J call TRBJ1-4; D remains ambiguous. The CDR3 contains 14 residues. Per the germline V gene, CDR1 is MNHEY and CDR2 is SMNVEV (reference sequence). The germline V and J ends were trimmed by 7 bases and 8 bases, with 17 bases remaining between them. CDR3 amino acids: CASNSPGSSEKLFF. The DNA of the CDR3 is TGTGCCAGCAATTCCCCGGGCTCCTCCGAAAAACTGTTTTTT.

The rearrangement uses TRBV6-5 and TRBJ1-2; 7 positions match TRBD1. The CDR3 contains 14 residues. The V segment lost 6 bases and the J segment 5 bases; nucleotides outside the gene matches: 9. The germline CDR1 and CDR2 sequences are MNHEY and SVGAGI. In DNA, the CDR3 is TGTGCCAGCAGCCGCGGGACAGAGGGGTATGGCTACACCTTC. This encodes CASSRGTEGYGYTF.

The chain is built from TRBV4-2 and TRBJ2-3; 8 nucleotides line up with TRBD1. The CDR3 runs to 17 residues. Trimming cost V 3 bases and J 7 bases; bases outside gene matches: 15. CDR1 is LGHNA, CDR2 YNFKEQ, per germline. CDR3 protein: CASSHPGQGDASNTQYF. DNA for the CDR3: TGTGCCAGCAGCCACCCAGGACAGGGTGATGCCTCTAATACGCAGTATTTT.

The chain employs TRBV5-1 and TRBJ2-1; 7 positions match TRBD2. In germline, CDR1 is SGHRS, CDR2 YFSETQ. V trimming: 0 bases; J trimming: 9 bases; junction bases outside the gene matches: 3. CDR3 length: 13 residues. The CDR3 DNA is TGCGCCAGCAGCTTGGAGTTAGCGGGTGAGCAGTTCTTC. This gives the protein CASSLELAGEQFF.

The V and J genes are TRBV30 and TRBJ1-3, with D hard to call. This CDR3 has 15 amino acids. The V gene's germline CDR1 is GTSNPN and CDR2 SVGIG (reference sequence). V was shortened by 0 bases and J by 4 bases, with 13 bases between the two germline ends. CDR3: CAWSVFRDLGNTIYF. CDR3 nucleotide sequence: TGTGCCTGGAGTGTTTTTAGAGATCTAGGAAACACCATATATTTT.

This chain links TRBV6-5 with TRBJ1-4; D not resolved. CDR3 length equals 13 residues. Germline CDR1 MNHEY, CDR2 SVGAGI. Trimming took off 6 bases at V and 8 bases at J, with 13 bases between the two ends. CDR3 sequence reads: CASRGEGREKLFF. Written as DNA, the CDR3 is TGTGCCAGCAGGGGCGAGGGCAGGGAAAAACTGTTTTTT.

The V gene is TRBV27, the J gene TRBJ2-1, with 9 bases lining up with TRBD1. The germline V gene encodes CDR1 MNHEY and CDR2 SMNVEV (reference sequence). V lost 7 bases, J lost 4 bases, and 17 bases stayed unmatched. CDR3 length equals 18 residues. As DNA, the CDR3 is TGTGCCAGCACCCTTAGATACCCCGGGGACAGGGTTTACAATGAGCAGTTCTTC. Translation gives CASTLRYPGDRVYNEQFF.

This chain uses TRBV9 with TRBJ2-5; 9 bases map to TRBD2. Per the germline V gene, CDR1 is SGDLS and CDR2 is YYNGEE. The J segment lost 2 bases and the V segment lost 0 bases, leaving 8 bases of the junction unmatched. The CDR3 runs 17 residues. The CDR3 loop reads CASSVGGLGLAQETQYF. In DNA, the CDR3 is TGTGCCAGCAGCGTAGGGGGTTTGGGACTAGCTCAAGAGACCCAGTACTTC.

The rearrangement uses TRBV7-9 and TRBJ1-6, with D perhaps TRBD1 (5 bases). With 1 base removed from V and 14 bases from J, the gap between germline ends came to 18 bases. This CDR3 spans 15 amino acids. Germline CDR1 SEHNR, CDR2 FQNEAQ (reference sequence). Here the CDR3 DNA reads TGTGCCAGCAGCTTAGTAGGGGTGGCCCCCCCGACCCTCCACTTT. This codes for CASSLVGVAPPTLHF.

This chain connects TRBV11-2 to TRBJ2-1; 10 bases map to TRBD1. J gave up 9 bases and V 5 bases, and 7 bases lay outside the gene matches. Germline V gene data show CDR1 as SGHAT and CDR2 as FQNNGV. This CDR3 has 14 amino acids. CDR3 protein: CASSLGQGRTEQFF. DNA for the CDR3: TGTGCCAGCAGCCTGGGACAGGGGAGGACTGAGCAGTTCTTC. Variable domain in full (rest from reference TRBV11-2 and TRBJ2-1): EAGVAQSPRYKIIEKRQSVAFWCNPISGHATLYWYQQILGQGPKLLIQFQNNGVVDDSQLPKDRFSAERLKGVDSTLKIQPAKLEDSAVYLCASSLGQGRTEQFFGPGTRLTVL.

This clone was detected ten times or more. The chain links TRBV5-1 to TRBJ1-1; D might be TRBD1 (5 bases). CDR1 and CDR2 from the germline V gene are SGHRS and YFSETQ. This CDR3 has 18 amino acids. V was clipped by 2 bases and J by 4 bases, with 24 bases between them. CDR3 in DNA: TGCGCCAGCAGCTTAAACCGCTTCCCAGGGTTCCGGGTCACTGAAGCTTTCTTT. Translating gives CASSLNRFPGFRVTEAFF. Drawing the rest from reference TRBV5-1 and TRBJ1-1, the complete variable domain is KAGVTQTPRYLIKTRGQQVTLSCSPISGHRSVSWYQQTPGQGLQFLFEYFSETQRNKGNFPGRFSGRQFSNSRSEMNVSTLELGDSALYLCASSLNRFPGFRVTEAFFGQGTRLTVV.

The chain carries TRBV7-9 and TRBJ1-4; 8 nucleotides match TRBD1. The germline V gene encodes CDR1 SEHNR and CDR2 FQNEAQ (reference sequence). J gave up 3 bases and V 5 bases, and 5 bases lay outside the gene matches. This CDR3 is built from 15 residues. In DNA form, the CDR3 reads TGTGCCAGCAGCCCAGACAGGGGCGCTAATGAAAAACTGTTTTTT. Translation gives CASSPDRGANEKLFF. Looking up the rest from reference TRBV7-9 and TRBJ1-4 gives the full variable domain: DTGVSQNPRHKITKRGQNVTFRCDPISEHNRLYWYRQTLGQGPEFLTYFQNEAQLEKSRLLSDRFSAERPKGSFSTLEIQRTEQGDSAMYLCASSPDRGANEKLFFGSGTQLSVL.

The V and J genes are TRBV5-1 and TRBJ2-3; perhaps TRBD1 as D (7 bases). V dropped 4 bases and J dropped 8 bases, with 20 bases sitting between them. This CDR3 has 15 amino acids. Germline values: CDR1 SGHRS, CDR2 YFSETQ. This CDR3 is CASSPGDSLSGTQYF. In DNA form, the CDR3 reads TGCGCCAGCAGCCCGGGGGACAGCCTTTCTGGTACGCAGTATTTT.

CDR3 amino acids: CASSLGDRVEADTQYF. DNA for the CDR3: TGTGCCAGCAGCTTAGGTGACAGGGTGGAGGCAGATACGCAGTATTTT. The rearrangement joins TRBV7-9 to TRBJ2-3; the match to TRBD1 covers 7 bases. The CDR3 length is 16 residues. V was pared by 1 base and J by 4 bases, with 8 bases of the junction left unmatched. CDR1 and CDR2 from the germline V gene are SEHNR and FQNEAQ (reference sequence).

This rearrangement joins TRBV19 to TRBJ2-5; D may be TRBD1 (6 bases). Trimming shortened V by 4 bases and J by 2 bases, and 8 bases separated the two germline ends. Germline V gives CDR1 LNHDA, CDR2 SQIVND (reference sequence). The CDR3 spans 13 residues. This chain's CDR3 is CASSKQGQETQYF. In nucleotides, the CDR3 is TGTGCCAGTAGTAAACAGGGACAAGAGACCCAGTACTTC.

The CDR3 coding sequence is TGTGCCAGCCGACTCACCATCCAGGGGGCACGGACCGGGGAGCTGTTTTTT. Protein sequence: CASRLTIQGARTGELFF. The chain combines TRBV18 with TRBJ2-2; TRBD1 matches at 8 bases. CDR1 is KGHSH and CDR2 is LQKENI in the germline V gene. V shed 8 bases, J shed 5 bases, and the junction held 16 bases outside the gene matches. The CDR3 sequence is 17 residues long.

The genes are TRBV30 and TRBJ1-2; no reliable D call. This CDR3 has 12 amino acids. Germline lookup yields CDR1 GTSNPN and CDR2 SVGIG (reference sequence). V was trimmed by 0 bases and J by 2 bases, leaving 4 bases between them. CDR3: CAWSVQNYGYTF. The CDR3 DNA sequence: TGTGCCTGGAGTGTCCAGAACTATGGCTACACCTTC.

The gene calls are TRBV4-2 and TRBJ1-5, with 8 bases lining up with TRBD1. V lost 4 bases, J lost 5 bases, and 10 bases stayed unmatched. The CDR3 is 16 amino acids. CDR1 is LGHNA, CDR2 YNFKEQ, per germline. CDR3 in DNA: TGTGCCAGCAGCCCTGAACAGGGGGTCGCGGATCAGCCCCAGCATTTT. It specifies CASSPEQGVADQPQHF.

The chain couples TRBV5-1 to TRBJ2-5; 9 bases align to TRBD1. V was clipped by 4 bases and J by 7 bases; unmatched bases: 11. This CDR3 has 15 residues. Germline CDR1 is SGHRS and CDR2 is YFSETQ. The CDR3 protein is CASSDNRGLWWTQYF. The CDR3 bases are TGCGCCAGCAGCGATAACAGGGGGCTCTGGTGGACCCAGTACTTC.

V usage is TRBV24-1 and J usage is TRBJ2-3, with 8 bases identical to TRBD2. This CDR3 has 13 residues. V shed 4 bases, J shed 6 bases, and the junction held 2 bases outside the gene matches. CDR1 KGHDR and CDR2 SFDVKD come from the germline V gene. CDR3 residues: CATSDPSGDTQYF. CDR3 DNA sequence: TGTGCCACCAGTGACCCTAGCGGGGATACGCAGTATTTT.

The chain recombines TRBV9 with TRBJ2-1; TRBD2 matches 8 bases. The length of the CDR3 is 16 residues. Germline lookup yields CDR1 SGDLS and CDR2 YYNGEE. The junction had 6 bases not matched to a gene; V was cut back by 4 bases and J by 0 bases. CDR3 sequence reads: CASSTTGGSSYNEQFF. In DNA form, the CDR3 reads TGTGCCAGCAGCACCACGGGGGGGAGCTCCTACAATGAGCAGTTCTTC.

The chain joins TRBV6-1 to TRBJ2-7, with TRBD1 as a possible D gene (5 bases). This CDR3 is 14 amino acids long. The V gene's germline CDR1 is MNHNS and CDR2 SASEGT. The V end lost 2 bases, the J end lost 5 bases, and 13 bases lay between the germline ends. Here the CDR3 reads CASSEWQGFDEQYF. CDR3 bases: TGTGCCAGCAGTGAATGGCAGGGATTCGACGAGCAGTACTTC.

The V call is TRBV7-2, the J call TRBJ2-7; D might be TRBD2 (5 bases). V shed 3 bases and J shed 0 bases, with 12 bases lying between them. The CDR3 spans 15 residues. Germline CDR1 SGHTA, CDR2 FQGNSA. Here the CDR3 DNA reads TGTGCCAGCAGCTTTGGAGGAGGTGGCTCCTACGAGCAGTACTTC. Its translation is CASSFGGGGSYEQYF.

The chain links TRBV7-9 to TRBJ1-6, with no clear D. V was clipped by 5 bases and J by 3 bases, with 14 bases between them. The CDR3 loop spans 16 amino acids. The germline CDR1 and CDR2 sequences are SEHNR and FQNEAQ (reference sequence). CDR3 protein: CASSLLGESYNSPLHF. CDR3 DNA: TGTGCCAGCAGCCTCCTTGGGGAAAGCTATAATTCACCCCTCCACTTT.